This T cell receptor beta chain was recovered during a study of blood T cell repertoires in COVID-19. Study-level information: Nucleic acid was either cDNA or gDNA, and it came from T cells, B-cell-depleted T cells, or PBMCs.

The CDR3 loop spans 14 amino acids. Germline CDR1 SGHTA, CDR2 FQGNSA. With 3 bases clipped from V and 5 bases from J, the junction kept 5 bases outside the gene matches. The table came from immunoSEQ multiplex PCR; TCRdb's copy has only in-frame clones and leaves some out. This sample has fewer than 300,000 clones, with approximately 91% found just once. This sequence originates from a woman between 40 and 50 years old with acute COVID-19. The sample comprised PBMCs or T cells enriched from blood (not recorded which). The chain combines TRBV7-2 with TRBJ2-5; 8 nucleotides agree with TRBD2. CDR3 coding DNA: TGTGCCAGCAGCTTTGCGGGGGGAGGGGAGACCCAGTACTTC. It yields the protein CASSFAGGGETQYF.